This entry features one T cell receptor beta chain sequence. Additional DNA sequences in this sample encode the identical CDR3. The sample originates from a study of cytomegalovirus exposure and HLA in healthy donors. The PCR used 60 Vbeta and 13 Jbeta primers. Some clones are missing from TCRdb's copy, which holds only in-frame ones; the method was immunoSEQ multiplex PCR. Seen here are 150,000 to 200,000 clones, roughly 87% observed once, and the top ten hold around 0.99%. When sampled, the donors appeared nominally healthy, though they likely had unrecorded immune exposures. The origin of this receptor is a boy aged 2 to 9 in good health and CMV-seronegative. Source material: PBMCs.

For the CDR3, the DNA is TGTGCCTGGAGTCGCTCCTACGAGCAGTACTTC. Protein: CAWSRSYEQYF. J is TRBJ2-7 and V is TRBV30; no clear D. Germline CDR1 GTSNPN, CDR2 SVGIG (reference sequence). The CDR3 is made up of 11 amino acids. Trimming left V 2 bases short and J 0 bases short, with 2 bases between.